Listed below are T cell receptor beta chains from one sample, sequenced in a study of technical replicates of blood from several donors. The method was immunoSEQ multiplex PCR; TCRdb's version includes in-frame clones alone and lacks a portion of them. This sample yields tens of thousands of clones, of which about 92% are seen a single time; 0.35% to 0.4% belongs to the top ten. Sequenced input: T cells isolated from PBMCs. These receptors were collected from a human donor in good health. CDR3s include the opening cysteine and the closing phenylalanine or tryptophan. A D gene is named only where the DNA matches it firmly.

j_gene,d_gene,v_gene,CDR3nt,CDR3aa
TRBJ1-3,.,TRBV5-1,TGCGCCAGCAGCTCGGACATATCTGGAAACACCATATATTTT,CASSSDISGNTIYF
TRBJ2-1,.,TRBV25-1,TGTGCCAGCAGTGGCGGCCTCTCCTACAATGAGCAGTTCTTC,CASSGGLSYNEQFF
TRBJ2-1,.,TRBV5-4,TGTGCCAGCAGCCCATTTAGCGGAGCGTACAATGAGCAGTTCTTC,CASSPFSGAYNEQFF
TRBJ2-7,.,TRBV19,TGTGCCAGTAGTAAGGGGTTCTCCTACGAGCAGTACTTC,CASSKGFSYEQYF
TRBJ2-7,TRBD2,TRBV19,TGTGCCAGTAGTAGGGCTAGCGGGAGTGTTTACGAGCAGTACTTC,CASSRASGSVYEQYF
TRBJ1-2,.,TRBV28,TGTGCCAGCAGTTCACGGGGCTACACCTTC,CASSSRGYTF
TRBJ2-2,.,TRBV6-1,TGTGCCAGAGCCCCGAACACCGGGGAGCTGTTTTTT,CARAPNTGELFF
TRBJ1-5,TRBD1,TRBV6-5,TGTGCCAGCAGTTCGGACAGGGAAGGGATTCAGCCCCAGCATTTT,CASSSDREGIQPQHF
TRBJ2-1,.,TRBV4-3,TGCGCCAGCAGCCAAGAGCCTAGAGTACAGGGAAATGAGCAGTTCTTC,CASSQEPRVQGNEQFF
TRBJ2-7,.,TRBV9,TGTGCCAGCAGCGTAGACACCTACGAGCAGTACTTC,CASSVDTYEQYF
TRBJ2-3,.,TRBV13,TGTGCCAGCAGCCCCGCCTGGACAGTGGAGCAGTATTTT,CASSPAWTVEQYF
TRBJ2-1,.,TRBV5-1,TGCGCCAGCAGCCAATCTAGGGGGAGAGCCGGCAATGAGCAGTTCTTC,CASSQSRGRAGNEQFF
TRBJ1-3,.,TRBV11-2,TGTGCCAGCAGCCAGGGACACAGCTCTGGAAACACCATATATTTT,CASSQGHSSGNTIYF
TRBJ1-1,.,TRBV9,TGTGCCAGCAGCGTAGGTTCCGGAGCGACTGAAGCTTTCTTT,CASSVGSGATEAFF
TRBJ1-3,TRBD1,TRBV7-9,TGTGCCAGCAGCTCAGGACAGGTCTCTGGAAACACCATATATTTT,CASSSGQVSGNTIYF
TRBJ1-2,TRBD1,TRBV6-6,TGTGCCAGCAGTTATTCCGGGACAGATGGCTACACCTTC,CASSYSGTDGYTF
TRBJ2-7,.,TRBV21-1,TGTGCCAGCAGCAAAGTCGGTATACCGGGACTAGCGGGAGCCTACGAGCAGTACTTC,CASSKVGIPGLAGAYEQYF
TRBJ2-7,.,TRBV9,TGTGCCAGCAGCGAGAAAGCGGCTACCTCCTACGAGCAGTACTTC,CASSEKAATSYEQYF
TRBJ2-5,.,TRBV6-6,TGTGCCAGCAGTTCCTTTTATGAGTTAGAAGAGACCCAGTACTTC,CASSSFYELEETQYF
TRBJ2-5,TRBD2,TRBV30,TGTGCCTGGATGGACGGGCTCAACGGGGGGGAGACCCAGTACTTC,CAWMDGLNGGETQYF